A selection of T cell receptor beta chains follows, all from one sample in a study of cytomegalovirus exposure and HLA in healthy donors. Profiled with immunoSEQ multiplex PCR; TCRdb holds only in-frame clones, not every one. The profile shows about 140,000 clones, 73% of them singletons. Sequencing input: PBMCs. The receptors stem from a middle-aged woman in good health and CMV-seronegative. Each CDR3 is given with its conserved first and last residue. The D gene is left open where the match is weak. Expanded clones are given a class, and other clones once, few, many or no size at all.

clone_size	cdr3_length	d_call	v_call	j_call	cdr3_aa	cdr3_nt
.	14	TRBD2	TRBV6-6	TRBJ2-5	CASSLAGGPETQYF	TGTGCCAGCAGCCTAGCGGGGGGGCCGGAGACCCAGTACTTC
.	16	TRBD2	TRBV7-8	TRBJ2-7	CASSSLPGLSSYEQYF	TGTGCCAGCAGCTCCCTGCCGGGACTATCCTCCTACGAGCAGTACTTC
.	14	.	TRBV28	TRBJ1-2	CATFDNGRFGGYTF	TGTGCCACTTTTGACAATGGTAGATTCGGTGGCTACACCTTC
.	17	TRBD2	TRBV9	TRBJ2-2	CASSNPRAGGRTGELFF	TGTGCCAGCAGCAACCCGAGGGCGGGGGGGCGGACCGGGGAGCTGTTTTTT
.	13	TRBD2	TRBV5-1	TRBJ2-2	CASWGGITGELFF	TGCGCCAGCTGGGGGGGGATCACCGGGGAGCTGTTTTTT
.	15	.	TRBV7-8	TRBJ2-7	CASSLSDGELYEQYF	TGTGCCAGCAGCCTATCAGACGGAGAGCTCTACGAGCAGTACTTC
few	16	.	TRBV6-4	TRBJ2-1	CASSVDQGKSYNEQFF	TGTGCCAGCAGTGTAGATCAGGGAAAATCCTACAATGAGCAGTTCTTC
.	15	.	TRBV7-9	TRBJ1-1	CASSSSGEGKTEAFF	TGTGCCAGCAGCTCCTCAGGGGAAGGTAAGACTGAAGCTTTCTTT
few	12	.	TRBV2	TRBJ2-3	CASSETRNTQYF	TGTGCCAGCAGTGAGACTAGGAATACGCAGTATTTT
few	14	.	TRBV18	TRBJ1-6	CASSLGRNNSPLHF	TGTGCCAGCTCGTTGGGCCGCAATAATTCACCCCTCCACTTT
.	13	.	TRBV5-1	TRBJ1-2	CASSAGFNYGYTF	TGCGCCAGCAGCGCAGGGTTCAACTATGGCTACACCTTC
once	13	.	TRBV27	TRBJ2-2	CASSLFLPGELFF	TGTGCCAGCAGTTTATTTCTTCCCGGGGAGCTGTTTTTT
.	13	.	TRBV6-6	TRBJ2-2	CASSPQVAGELFF	TGTGCCAGCAGTCCCCAAGTAGCCGGGGAGCTGTTTTTT
.	16	TRBD1	TRBV7-8	TRBJ1-5	CASSSAGTGFDQPQHF	TGTGCCAGCAGCTCCGCCGGGACAGGGTTCGATCAGCCCCAGCATTTT
.	12	.	TRBV9	TRBJ1-1	CASSVAGGGAFF	TGTGCCAGCAGCGTAGCTGGGGGGGGAGCTTTCTTT
.	13	.	TRBV4-2	TRBJ2-4	CASSQGGPNIQYF	TGTGCCAGCAGCCAAGGGGGGCCTAACATTCAGTACTTC
.	14	TRBD1	TRBV27	TRBJ1-4	CASGPGTGNEKLFF	TGTGCCAGTGGGCCGGGGACAGGGAACGAAAAACTGTTTTTT
.	18	.	TRBV14	TRBJ2-1	CASSPRDRWEGSYNEQFF	TGTGCCAGCAGCCCGCGAGACAGGTGGGAGGGCTCCTACAATGAGCAGTTCTTC
.	13	.	TRBV10-3	TRBJ1-4	CAISAGKNEKLFF	TGTGCCATCAGTGCCGGGAAGAATGAAAAACTGTTTTTT
.	14	.	TRBV7-9	TRBJ1-2	CASRPGGARSGYTF	TGTGCCAGCAGACCGGGAGGGGCGCGAAGTGGCTACACCTTC
.	17	.	TRBV11-2	TRBJ2-5	CASSFTRGQGPQETQYF	TGTGCCAGCAGCTTTACTCGAGGGCAGGGGCCTCAAGAGACCCAGTACTTC
.	16	.	TRBV5-1	TRBJ2-2	CASSLEAGRNTGELFF	TGCGCCAGCAGCTTGGAAGCGGGTAGAAACACCGGGGAGCTGTTTTTT
.	12	.	TRBV11-3	TRBJ2-1	CASSHAGDEQFF	TGTGCCAGCAGCCACGCAGGGGATGAGCAGTTCTTC
.	16	.	TRBV5-5	TRBJ2-5	CASSFLVGGLQETQYF	TGTGCCAGCAGCTTCCTCGTCGGGGGACTCCAAGAGACCCAGTACTTC
few	15	.	TRBV6-5	TRBJ1-3	CASSYSVYSGNTIYF	TGTGCCAGCAGTTACTCGGTCTACTCTGGAAACACCATATATTTT
.	18	TRBD1	TRBV7-2	TRBJ1-1	CASSLVQIGTGGSAGAFF	TGTGCCAGCAGCCTAGTTCAGATCGGGACAGGGGGGTCAGCTGGAGCTTTCTTT
once	13	TRBD1	TRBV2	TRBJ1-4	CASSAQGGEKLFF	TGTGCCAGCTCAGCACAGGGGGGCGAAAAACTGTTTTTT
.	13	.	TRBV19	TRBJ1-1	CASTQGQTTEAFF	TGTGCCAGTACCCAAGGACAGACGACTGAAGCTTTCTTT
.	15	TRBD1	TRBV11-2	TRBJ1-2	CASRRYRGLNYGYTF	TGTGCCAGCAGACGATACAGGGGCCTTAACTATGGCTACACCTTC
.	15	.	TRBV5-1	TRBJ2-5	CASSLAPGIQETQYF	TGCGCCAGCAGCTTGGCCCCGGGGATCCAAGAGACCCAGTACTTC
.	14	TRBD2	TRBV4-3	TRBJ2-2	CASSHGGAVGELFF	TGCGCCAGCAGCCACGGGGGGGCCGTCGGGGAGCTGTTTTTT
once	16	.	TRBV28	TRBJ1-5	CASSLRGGSLNQPQHF	TGTGCCAGCAGTTTAAGGGGGGGCTCGCTCAATCAGCCCCAGCATTTT
.	15	TRBD1	TRBV5-5	TRBJ1-1	CASSWTGQVNTEAFF	TGTGCCAGCAGCTGGACGGGACAGGTGAACACTGAAGCTTTCTTT
.	13	.	TRBV27	TRBJ1-1	CASSLGPGTEAFF	TGTGCCAGCAGTTTAGGCCCCGGGACAGAAGCTTTCTTT
few	13	.	TRBV4-1	TRBJ1-5	CASSQIHYQPQHF	TGCGCCAGCAGCCAAATTCATTATCAGCCCCAGCATTTT
.	15	TRBD1	TRBV7-2	TRBJ1-6	CASSALTGDRSPLHF	TGTGCCAGCAGCGCACTAACAGGGGATCGGTCACCCCTCCACTTT
.	15	.	TRBV4-1	TRBJ1-5	CASSLDRTPNQPQHF	TGCGCCAGCAGCCTAGACAGAACCCCCAATCAGCCCCAGCATTTT
.	16	.	TRBV10-3	TRBJ1-5	CATKSHGEEVGQPQHF	TGTGCCACCAAGTCTCATGGTGAAGAGGTGGGTCAGCCCCAGCATTTT
.	15	TRBD1	TRBV7-2	TRBJ2-7	CASSSGQGYSYEQYF	TGTGCCAGCAGCTCGGGACAGGGGTACTCATACGAGCAGTACTTC